A few counts support the clone carrying this T cell receptor beta chain. The antigen is undetermined. CDR1 and CDR2 from the germline V gene are LNHNV and YYDKDF (reference sequence). Trimming cost V 4 bases and J 0 bases, with 7 bases left between them. CDR3 length: 13 amino acids. The authors made TCR cDNA by 5'RACE template switching, adding a universal primer site and UMIs. Using its own MiXCR run on the 5' RACE reads, TCRdb lists one record per CDR3 protein. The repertoire has around 360,000 distinct CDR3 sequences, around 10% of them found once; the top ten carry roughly 18%. The data were taken from a study of T cells after yellow fever vaccination. Across the study: Low-cell-number fractions underwent preparation using SMART-Seq v4 Ultra Low Input.

Study-wide findings and caveats: Just a small share of clonotypes turned up in the CD4 compartment as well as the CD8 compartment. Detected again after the booster were most primary-vaccination clones, at 95% to 98% CD4 and approximately 90% CD8.

The receptor's source is a man aged 18 to 29 who received the YFV17D yellow fever vaccine. The genes are TRBV15 and TRBJ2-7, with D unclear. The specimen comprised PBMCs, sampled on the day of the first yellow fever vaccination. DNA for the CDR3: TGTGCCACCAGCACGGGCCTCTCCTACGAGCAGTACTTC. Translating gives CATSTGLSYEQYF.